This TCR beta chain was obtained from a study of OX40 agonist ivuxolimab in advanced cancers. Only in-frame clones appear in the TCRdb table, and some are missing; sequencing was by immunoSEQ multiplex PCR. Of 77,000 or so clones in the sample, about 89% are singletons; the top ten hold roughly 0.68%. The receptor's source is an adult with an advanced solid tumor such as melanoma, head and neck, liver or kidney cancer. Sequenced material: CD4+ or CD8+ T cells sorted from blood, taken in a trial of the OX40 agonist ivuxolimab.

The CDR3 is CSVAHYTNDIQYF. CDR3 coding DNA: TGCAGCGTTGCTCACTACACCAACGACATTCAGTACTTC. The V gene is TRBV29-1, the J gene TRBJ2-4; D gene uncertain. Germline lookup yields CDR1 SQVTM and CDR2 ANQGSEA. Between the trimmed V and J ends, which lost 4 bases and 8 bases, there was a span of 15 bases. CDR3 length equals 13 residues.